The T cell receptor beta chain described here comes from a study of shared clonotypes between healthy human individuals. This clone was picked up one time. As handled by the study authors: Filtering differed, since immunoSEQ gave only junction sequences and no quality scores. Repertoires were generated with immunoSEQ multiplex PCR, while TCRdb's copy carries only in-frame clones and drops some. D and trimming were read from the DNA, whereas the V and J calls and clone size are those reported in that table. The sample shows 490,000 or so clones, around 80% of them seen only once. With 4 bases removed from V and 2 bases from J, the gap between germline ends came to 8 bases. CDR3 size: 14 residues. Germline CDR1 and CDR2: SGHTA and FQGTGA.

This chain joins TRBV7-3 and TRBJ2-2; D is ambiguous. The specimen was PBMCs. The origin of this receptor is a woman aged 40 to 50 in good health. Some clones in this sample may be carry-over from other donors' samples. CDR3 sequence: CASSSTGNTGELFF. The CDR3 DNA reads TGTGCCAGCAGCTCCACTGGTAACACCGGGGAGCTGTTTTTT.